One T cell receptor beta chain is described in this entry. Its target antigen remains unknown. Base qualities are not at hand, and no much larger clone is one base apart. Per the germline V gene (reference sequence), LGHDT is the CDR1 and YNNKEL is the CDR2. Cut back by 3 bases and 2 bases, the V and J ends lie 11 bases apart. The CDR3 goes from the cysteine to the phenylalanine over 14 residues. Only the CDR3 region is kept as DNA, spanning 42 bases read in frame from base 1. This sample is part of a study of control samples from healthy donors and cancer patients (dated by TCRdb to 2018 to 2020). Libraries were built with the immunoSEQ multiplex PCR assay. This is the immuneACCESS table as TCRdb keeps it, with only in-frame sequences that have V and J called. A part of the clones is gone; compared with another copy, unresolved V genes explain less than half, and the rest is unexplained. This sample gives about 200,000 clones in total; about 91% of them show up just once. The biggest ten clones account for 1.5% to 2% of the sample.

The V gene is TRBV3-1 (or the pseudogene TRBV3-2) and the J gene is TRBJ2-7; no confident D gene assignment can be made. Material for sequencing was blood. The sequence was collected from a man aged 25-45 years in good health. The nucleotide sequence reads as follows: TGTGCCAGCAGCCACGCGAACTCAGCCTACGAGCAGTACTTC. This codes for CASSHANSAYEQYF.